The sequence of this T cell receptor beta chain was determined in a study of shared clonotypes between healthy human individuals. General observations from the study: The genetic and exposure-history diversity represented was limited by few donors.

A word on this clone: The antigen remains undetermined.

Both subsets, CD45RA+ naive and CD45RA-negative memory, were split from the CD4+ cells. TCRdb keeps only in-frame clones here, not all; method: immunoSEQ multiplex PCR. Here the sample spans about 1.5 million clones, around 95% being singletons. Germline V gene sequence: CDR1 MDHEN, CDR2 SYDVKM. This CDR3 is built from 15 residues. The J segment lost 3 bases and the V segment lost 1 base, leaving 4 bases of the junction unmatched. Source material: naive CD4+ T cells sorted from blood. The subset was: CD45RA+ positively selected. The origin of this receptor is a man aged 25-45 years in good health. The J gene is TRBJ1-2, the V gene TRBV28; 8 bases agree with TRBD1. CDR3 DNA sequence: TGTGCCAGCAGTTTATTGGACAGGGCGGACTATGGCTACACCTTC. It codes for CASSLLDRADYGYTF.